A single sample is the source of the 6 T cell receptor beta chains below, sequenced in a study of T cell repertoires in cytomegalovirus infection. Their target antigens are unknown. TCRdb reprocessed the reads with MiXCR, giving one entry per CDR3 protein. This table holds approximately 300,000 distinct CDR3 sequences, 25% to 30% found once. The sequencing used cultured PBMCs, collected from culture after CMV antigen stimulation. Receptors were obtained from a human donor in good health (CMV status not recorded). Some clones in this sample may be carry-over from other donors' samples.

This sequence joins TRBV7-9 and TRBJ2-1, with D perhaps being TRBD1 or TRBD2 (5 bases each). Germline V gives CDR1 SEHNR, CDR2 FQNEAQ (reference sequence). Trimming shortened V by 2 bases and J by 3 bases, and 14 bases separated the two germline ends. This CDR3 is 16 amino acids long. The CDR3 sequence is CASSLTPRGHYNEQFF. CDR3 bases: TGTGCCAGCAGCTTAACACCCCGGGGCCACTACAATGAGCAGTTCTTC.

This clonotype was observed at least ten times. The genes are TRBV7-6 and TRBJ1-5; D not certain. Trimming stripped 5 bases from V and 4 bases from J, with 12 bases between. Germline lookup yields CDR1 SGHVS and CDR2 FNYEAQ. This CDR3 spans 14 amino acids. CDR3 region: CASSPYPLNQPQHF. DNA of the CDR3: TGTGCCAGCAGCCCATACCCCTTAAATCAGCCCCAGCATTTT.

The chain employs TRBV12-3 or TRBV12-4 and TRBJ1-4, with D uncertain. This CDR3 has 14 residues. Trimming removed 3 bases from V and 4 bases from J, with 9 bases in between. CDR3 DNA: TGTGCCAGCAGTTTTAGTACCAGTAATGAAAAACTGTTTTTT. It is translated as CASSFSTSNEKLFF.

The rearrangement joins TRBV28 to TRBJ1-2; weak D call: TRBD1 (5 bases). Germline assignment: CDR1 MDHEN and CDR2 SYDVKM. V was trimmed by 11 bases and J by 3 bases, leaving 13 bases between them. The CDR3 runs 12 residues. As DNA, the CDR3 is TGTGCCGCGGGGGGGGACGACTATGGCTACACCTTC. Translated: CAAGGDDYGYTF.

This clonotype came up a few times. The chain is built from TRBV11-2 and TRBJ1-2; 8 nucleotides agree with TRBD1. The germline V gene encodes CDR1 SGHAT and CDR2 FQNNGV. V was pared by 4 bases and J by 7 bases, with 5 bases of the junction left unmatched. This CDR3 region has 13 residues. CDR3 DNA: TGTGCCAGCAGCTACCCAGGGGGCGTTGGCTACACCTTC. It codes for CASSYPGGVGYTF.

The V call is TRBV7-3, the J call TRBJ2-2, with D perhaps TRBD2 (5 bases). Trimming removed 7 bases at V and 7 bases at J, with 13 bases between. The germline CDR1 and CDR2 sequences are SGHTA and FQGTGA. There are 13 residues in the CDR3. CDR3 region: CASKKREFGELFF. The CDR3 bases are TGTGCCAGCAAGAAACGGGAATTCGGGGAGCTGTTTTTT.